Shown below are 30 T cell receptor beta chains from a single sample sequenced in a study of T cell responses to AZD1222 COVID-19 vaccine. Generated by immunoSEQ multiplex PCR, the TCRdb table keeps only in-frame clones and is missing some. The sample shows approximately 120,000 clones, around 83% of them seen only once. This specimen was peripheral blood, taken 28 days after the second AZD1222 dose. The receptors come from an adult who received the AZD1222 COVID-19 vaccine.

The chain employs TRBV28 and TRBJ1-1; possible D gene TRBD1, 6 bases. This CDR3 comprises 15 residues. V lost 5 bases, J lost 5 bases, and 18 bases lay in between. The germline CDR1 and CDR2 sequences are MDHEN and SYDVKM. CDR3 coding DNA: TGTGCCAGCAGTGCGATCGGAGGGGGAATTACTGAAGCTTTCTTT. Translating it yields CASSAIGGGITEAFF. Based on the CDR3 plus reference TRBV28 and TRBJ1-1, the full variable domain is DVKVTQSSRYLVKRTGEKVFLECVQDMDHENMFWYRQDPGLGLRLIYFSYDVKMKEKGDIPEGYSVSREKKERFSLILESASTNQTSMYLCASSAIGGGITEAFFGQGTRLTVV.

The chain recombines TRBV7-2 with TRBJ1-4; a possible D gene is TRBD1 (5 bases). Germline CDR1 SGHTA, CDR2 FQGNSA. Trimming removed 6 bases at V and 3 bases at J, with 17 bases between. This CDR3 spans 16 amino acids. Here the CDR3 reads CASREWGGGSNEKLFF. The CDR3 bases are TGTGCCAGCAGGGAGTGGGGGGGAGGCTCTAATGAAAAACTGTTTTTT.

The V gene is TRBV11-2, the J gene TRBJ2-7, with D possibly TRBD2 on 6 matching bases. Germline V gives CDR1 SGHAT, CDR2 FQNNGV. The CDR3 runs to 14 residues. V lost 3 bases, J lost 3 bases, and 12 bases lay in between. The CDR3 nucleotides read TGTGCCAGCAGCTTCGGGACTGCTGTCTACGAGCAGTACTTC. Translation gives CASSFGTAVYEQYF.

The rearrangement joins TRBV7-9 to TRBJ1-2; possible D gene TRBD1, 5 bases. The germline V gene has CDR1 SEHNR and CDR2 FQNEAQ (reference sequence). The CDR3 has 13 residues. With 6 bases removed from V and 7 bases from J, the gap between germline ends came to 15 bases. The DNA for the CDR3 is TGTGCCAGCAGTCCATTACAGGTTGCTGGCTACACCTTC. It is translated as CASSPLQVAGYTF.

The rearrangement links TRBV11-3 to TRBJ2-5; maybe TRBD1 (6 bases). Trimming cost V 5 bases and J 5 bases, with 15 bases left between them. Germline loops: CDR1 SGHNT, CDR2 YENEEA. The CDR3 spans 14 residues. Here the CDR3 DNA reads TGTGCCAGCAGCCAACAAGGGGGAAAGGAGACCCAGTACTTC. The encoded protein is CASSQQGGKETQYF.

This clone was detected only a few times. V is TRBV30 and J is TRBJ1-1, with unresolved D. This CDR3 spans 12 amino acids. Germline CDR1 and CDR2: GTSNPN and SVGIG (reference sequence). Trimming took 1 base from V and 7 from J, leaving 10 bases between them. The CDR3 protein is CAWSASSVEAFF. The CDR3, as DNA: TGTGCCTGGAGTGCCTCCTCCGTTGAAGCTTTCTTT.

This clone was seen more than once but under ten times. V and J are TRBV9 and TRBJ1-2; no clear D gene. V was pared by 0 bases and J by 12 bases, with 9 bases between. There are 11 residues in the CDR3. From germline, CDR1 is SGDLS and CDR2 YYNGEE. The CDR3 sequence is CASSVGGEHTF. In nucleotides, the CDR3 is TGTGCCAGCAGCGTAGGTGGGGAACACACCTTC.

The V gene is TRBV2, the J gene TRBJ1-2; a possible D gene is TRBD1 (6 bases). Germline assignment: CDR1 SNHLY and CDR2 FYNNEI. Deletions cut 8 bases from V and 9 bases from J, with 13 bases between. This CDR3 is 11 amino acids long. This chain's CDR3 is CASGWGRSYTF. DNA for the CDR3: TGTGCCAGCGGTTGGGGGCGCAGCTACACCTTC.

This chain uses TRBV28 with TRBJ2-6, with D tentatively TRBD1 or TRBD2 (6 bases each). Trimming took 10 bases from V and 3 from J, leaving 19 bases between them. Germline lookup yields CDR1 MDHEN and CDR2 SYDVKM. The CDR3 sequence is 16 residues long. The CDR3 region has the DNA TGTGCCACCAGACGGGGGCACGCCGTTGGGGCCAACGTCCTGACTTTC. Amino acids: CATRRGHAVGANVLTF.

The V call is TRBV21-1, the J call TRBJ2-5; whether TRBD2, the table's D call, matches the DNA was not checked. TRBV21-1 corresponds to a pseudogene. The CDR3 totals 15 residues. This chain's CDR3 is CASSTGLAGEETQYF. CDR3 bases: TGTGCCAGCAGCACAGGACTAGCGGGGGAAGAGACCCAGTACTTC.

This chain joins TRBV28 and TRBJ1-4; TRBD1 is a possible D gene (6 bases). The V gene's germline CDR1 is MDHEN and CDR2 SYDVKM. This CDR3 comprises 16 residues. Trimming took off 2 bases at V and 6 bases at J, with 16 bases between the two ends. The CDR3 nucleotides are TGTGCCAGCAGTTTAACCTTAGGGGGGTATGATGAAAAACTGTTTTTT. Amino acid sequence: CASSLTLGGYDEKLFF. Looking up the rest from reference TRBV28 and TRBJ1-4 gives the full variable domain: DVKVTQSSRYLVKRTGEKVFLECVQDMDHENMFWYRQDPGLGLRLIYFSYDVKMKEKGDIPEGYSVSREKKERFSLILESASTNQTSMYLCASSLTLGGYDEKLFFGSGTQLSVL.

The chain combines TRBV27 with TRBJ2-2; D unresolved. The germline CDR1 and CDR2 sequences are MNHEY and SMNVEV (reference sequence). There are 16 residues in the CDR3. Trimming left V 6 bases short and J 4 bases short, with 18 bases between. The CDR3 reads CASRQFTEPGTGELFF. As DNA, the CDR3 is TGTGCCAGCAGACAGTTCACCGAACCAGGCACCGGGGAGCTGTTTTTT.

V gene TRBV19 combines with J gene TRBJ2-5; possible D gene TRBD1, 6 bases. Per the germline V gene, CDR1 is LNHDA and CDR2 is SQIVND (reference sequence). The V and J ends lost 10 bases and 4 bases respectively, with 22 bases between them. The CDR3 has 15 residues. For the CDR3, the DNA is TGTGCCACCGCCGGACAGCCCGGGACGGGAGAGACCCAGTACTTC. This gives the protein CATAGQPGTGETQYF.

This clone was counted only a few times. Other DNA variants within this sample encode the same CDR3. The rearrangement uses TRBV6-4 and TRBJ1-1; maybe TRBD1 (5 bases). Germline CDR1 is MRHNA and CDR2 is SNTAGT. The V gene lost 0 bases and the J gene lost 5 bases, with 10 bases spanning the gap. This CDR3 has 14 residues. CDR3 sequence reads: CASSDSSRGTEAFF. The CDR3, as DNA: TGTGCCAGCAGTGACTCCAGTCGGGGGACTGAAGCTTTCTTT.

This chain connects TRBV5-1 to TRBJ2-7, with unresolved D. Germline CDR1 is SGHRS and CDR2 is YFSETQ. The CDR3 extends over 13 amino acids. With 4 bases removed from V and 6 bases from J, the gap between germline ends came to 14 bases. The CDR3 DNA is TGCGCCAGCAGCCCTAGGTCTCCCCTCGAGCAGTACTTC. Protein product: CASSPRSPLEQYF. The whole variable domain, filled in from reference TRBV5-1 and TRBJ2-7, reads KAGVTQTPRYLIKTRGQQVTLSCSPISGHRSVSWYQQTPGQGLQFLFEYFSETQRNKGNFPGRFSGRQFSNSRSEMNVSTLELGDSALYLCASSPRSPLEQYFGPGTRLTVT.

The chain carries TRBV6-6 and TRBJ2-3; D possibly corresponds to TRBD2 (6 bases). Germline V CDR1 and CDR2: MNHNY, SVGAGI (reference sequence). This CDR3 is built from 15 residues. With 6 bases removed from V and 6 bases from J, the gap between germline ends came to 19 bases. The CDR3 sequence: CASSPPGVGVDTQYF. CDR3 coding DNA: TGTGCCAGCAGCCCCCCGGGGGTTGGGGTGGATACGCAGTATTTT.

V is TRBV5-1 and J is TRBJ2-1; 7 bases are shared with TRBD1. This CDR3 spans 14 amino acids. Trimming cost V 6 bases and J 5 bases; bases outside gene matches: 8. The germline CDR1 and CDR2 sequences are SGHRS and YFSETQ. CDR3 in amino acids: CASTPGQANNEQFF. Written as DNA, the CDR3 is TGCGCCAGCACCCCAGGACAGGCGAACAATGAGCAGTTCTTC.

The chain combines TRBV19 with TRBJ1-2, with D tentatively TRBD1 (5 bases). In germline, CDR1 is LNHDA, CDR2 SQIVND (reference sequence). The CDR3 covers 14 residues. Trimming removed 5 bases at V and 5 bases at J, with 15 bases between. CDR3 sequence (DNA): TGTGCCAGTAGTCCGTCCGACAGCACTTATGGCTACACCTTC. Protein sequence: CASSPSDSTYGYTF.

The V gene is TRBV6-1, the J gene TRBJ2-5; 11 bases are shared with TRBD2. The CDR3 loop spans 18 amino acids. Germline V gene sequence: CDR1 MNHNS, CDR2 SASEGT. J lost 2 bases, V lost 0 bases, and 8 bases had no gene match. The CDR3 region is CASSEAQVAGGPQETQYF. DNA for the CDR3: TGTGCCAGCAGTGAAGCGCAGGTAGCGGGGGGGCCACAAGAGACCCAGTACTTC.

The chain is built from TRBV29-1 and TRBJ1-5; the D gene is possibly TRBD1 (5 bases). This CDR3 has 12 residues. V lost 7 bases, J lost 2 bases, and 9 bases lay in between. The germline V gene encodes CDR1 SQVTM and CDR2 ANQGSEA. The CDR3 coding sequence is TGCAGCGCCATGACAGGCAATCAGCCCCAGCATTTT. Its translation is CSAMTGNQPQHF.

The chain combines TRBV29-1 with TRBJ1-2; 10 nucleotides match TRBD1. Germline trimming cut 6 bases from V and 1 base from J; bases unmatched to any gene: 8. Germline assignment: CDR1 SQVTM and CDR2 ANQGSEA. CDR3 length: 15 residues. In DNA, the CDR3 is TGCAGCGTGGGACAGGGGAGTAGTGGTAACTATGGCTACACCTTC. Translation gives CSVGQGSSGNYGYTF. The variable domain in full, completed from reference TRBV29-1 and TRBJ1-2, reads SAVISQKPSRDICQRGTSLTIQCQVDSQVTMMFWYRQQPGQSLTLIATANQGSEATYESGFVIDKFPISRPNLTFSTLTVSNMSPEDSSIYLCSVGQGSSGNYGYTFGSGTRLTVV.

The rearrangement links TRBV2 to TRBJ2-2; 9 bases are shared with TRBD1. This CDR3 spans 14 amino acids. J lost 7 bases, V lost 7 bases, and 7 bases had no gene match. The germline V gene has CDR1 SNHLY and CDR2 FYNNEI. The CDR3 loop is CASTRDRAGGELFF. The DNA for the CDR3 is TGTGCCAGCACCCGGGACAGGGCCGGCGGGGAGCTGTTTTTT.

Note on this clone: Different DNA sequences within this sample yield the same CDR3. The chain has TRBV18 and TRBJ2-7, with no clear D. V was shortened by 0 bases and J by 5 bases, with 5 bases between the two germline ends. This CDR3 spans 12 amino acids. The V gene's germline CDR1 is KGHSH and CDR2 LQKENI. The CDR3 sequence is CASSPPGNEQYF. CDR3 DNA: TGTGCCAGCTCACCACCGGGGAACGAGCAGTACTTC.

This chain connects TRBV7-2 to TRBJ1-6, with D possibly matching TRBD1 (6 bases). From germline, CDR1 is SGHTA and CDR2 FQGNSA. The V and J ends lost 5 bases and 3 bases respectively, with 14 bases between them. This CDR3 contains 16 residues. CDR3 nucleotide sequence: TGTGCCAGCAGCCCGGGGGCGCCTCGCTATAATTCACCCCTCCACTTT. It translates to CASSPGAPRYNSPLHF. Drawing the rest from reference TRBV7-2 and TRBJ1-6, the complete variable domain is GAGVSQSPSNKVTEKGKDVELRCDPISGHTALYWYRQSLGQGLEFLIYFQGNSAPDKSGLPSDRFSAERTGGSVSTLTIQRTQQEDSAVYLCASSPGAPRYNSPLHFGNGTRLTVT.

The J gene is TRBJ1-1, the V gene TRBV25-1; D unresolved. V dropped 3 bases and J dropped 0 bases, with 14 bases sitting between them. Per the germline V gene, CDR1 is MGHDK and CDR2 is SYGVNS. The CDR3 is made up of 16 amino acids. The CDR3 protein is CASSDSGSPMNTEAFF. Here the CDR3 DNA reads TGTGCCAGCAGTGACTCCGGCAGCCCCATGAACACTGAAGCTTTCTTT.

The gene calls are TRBV6-5 and TRBJ2-7; 7 bases are a match to TRBD1. CDR1 MNHEY and CDR2 SVGAGI come from the germline V gene. This CDR3 contains 14 residues. V lost 6 bases, J lost 6 bases, and 11 bases stayed unmatched. CDR3 coding DNA: TGTGCCAGCAGAACCGACAGGGCCCCATTCGAGCAGTACTTC. As protein: CASRTDRAPFEQYF.

The chain employs TRBV20-1 and TRBJ1-5; D uncertain. The CDR3 extends over 11 amino acids. V was clipped by 3 bases and J by 10 bases, with 10 bases between them. Germline-derived CDR1 and CDR2 are DFQATT and SNEGSKA (reference sequence). CDR3 amino acids: CSARETGPQHF. CDR3 nucleotides: TGCAGTGCTAGGGAGACGGGTCCCCAGCATTTT.

V usage is TRBV3-1 (or the pseudogene TRBV3-2) and J usage is TRBJ2-5; 12 nucleotides agree with TRBD2. The CDR3 length is 15 residues. Looked up from germline, CDR1 is LGHDT and CDR2 is YNNKEL (reference sequence). V lost 6 bases, J lost 1 base, and 3 bases stayed unmatched. The CDR3: CASRVGLAGQETQYF. CDR3 coding DNA: TGTGCCAGCAGAGTGGGACTAGCGGGCCAAGAGACCCAGTACTTC.

This rearrangement joins TRBV5-1 to TRBJ2-5; D ambiguous. From germline, CDR1 is SGHRS and CDR2 YFSETQ. The CDR3 has 11 amino acids. V dropped 4 bases and J dropped 5 bases, with 6 bases sitting between them. The CDR3 region is CASSEGETQYF. The CDR3 region has the DNA TGCGCCAGCAGCGAAGGGGAGACCCAGTACTTC.

In its sample, this clone was seen once. This chain uses TRBV3-1 (or the pseudogene TRBV3-2) with TRBJ1-1; D is perhaps TRBD1 (6 bases). The CDR3 totals 14 residues. Trimming left V 6 bases short and J 4 bases short, with 15 bases between. CDR1 and CDR2 from the germline V gene are LGHDT and YNNKEL (reference sequence). The CDR3: CASSPGTRPTEAFF. DNA of the CDR3: TGTGCCAGCAGTCCCGGGACAAGGCCCACTGAAGCTTTCTTT.